This T cell receptor (beta chain) was captured in a study of T cells after yellow fever vaccination. Study-level points and caveats: Few clonotypes appeared in both CD4 and CD8 compartments. It was the secondary response that reached its peak faster, day 5 versus 15, but it was weaker.

It was through 5'RACE template switching that TCR cDNA was made, with a universal primer site and UMIs added. TCRdb called the 5' RACE reads again in MiXCR, with one record for every CDR3 protein. Among just under 600,000 distinct CDR3 sequences, roughly 14% were seen once, and the ten largest hold more than 12%. This clonotype has only a few counts. No antigen is known for it. The TCR comes from a man aged 25-40 years who received the YFV17D yellow fever vaccine. The material sequenced was PBMCs, taken on the day of the yellow fever booster vaccination.

CDR3 in DNA: TGTGCCAGCAGTCCACGACCCATCGTGGGGGGGACGGATACGCAGTATTTT. The encoded protein is CASSPRPIVGGTDTQYF. The chain joins TRBV6-1 to TRBJ2-3; TRBD2 matches 7 bases. The V gene's germline CDR1 is MNHNS and CDR2 SASEGT. CDR3 size: 17 residues. Trimming removed 5 bases from V and 6 bases from J; junction bases left unmatched: 17.